Following are 16 T cell receptor beta chains from one sample sequenced in a study of T cell repertoires in cytomegalovirus infection. No antigen has been identified for these receptors. TCRdb re-analysed the reads in MiXCR, keeping a single row per CDR3 protein. Of about a million distinct CDR3 sequences listed, roughly 30% are singletons. The specimen was cultured CD8+ T cells from PBMCs, collected from culture after CMV antigen stimulation. The source of these receptors is a human donor in good health (CMV status not recorded). Some clones in this sample may be carry-over from other donors' samples.

The chain combines TRBV6-2 or TRBV6-3 with TRBJ2-7, with TRBD2 identical over 11 bases. The CDR3 runs 17 residues. J was trimmed by 6 bases and V by 0 bases; bases with no gene match: 10. Per the germline V gene, CDR1 is MNHEY and CDR2 is SVGEGT. The CDR3 nucleotides read TGTGCCAGCAGTTACTCGAAGGTCGCTAGCGGGGGGCCCGAGCAGTACGTC. Protein product: CASSYSKVASGGPEQYV.

The chain employs TRBV20-1 and TRBJ2-7; 10 bases are a match to TRBD1. Trimming removed 6 bases from V and 4 bases from J; junction bases left unmatched: 12. CDR1 and CDR2 from the germline V gene are DFQATT and SNEGSKA (reference sequence). This CDR3 spans 15 amino acids. CDR3 DNA sequence: TGCAGTGCCTCACCCCGGGGACAGGGGTTTTACGAGCAGTACTTC. Its translation is CSASPRGQGFYEQYF.

In this sample, this clonotype turned up a few times. The chain employs TRBV12-5 and TRBJ2-1; the match to TRBD1 covers 9 bases. The CDR3 covers 13 residues. CDR1 LGHNT and CDR2 FRNRAP come from the germline V gene. V lost 3 bases to trimming and J lost 15 bases; unmatched junction nucleotides: 9. The CDR3 protein is CASGLPGTGIRFF. The CDR3 nucleotides are TGTGCTAGTGGTTTACCGGGGACAGGGATACGGTTCTTC.

The chain links TRBV4-3 to TRBJ1-1, with D maybe TRBD1 (6 bases). The CDR3 sequence is 14 residues long. The germline gives CDR1 LGHNA, CDR2 YSLEER. V was pared by 6 bases and J by 3 bases, with 14 bases between. The CDR3 loop is CASSHGDTYTEAFF. The CDR3 region has the DNA TGCGCCAGCAGTCACGGGGACACGTACACTGAAGCTTTCTTT.

This clonotype was seen once. This rearrangement joins TRBV9 to TRBJ2-6; D gene uncertain. CDR1 is SGDLS and CDR2 is YYNGEE in the germline V gene. Trimming left V 0 bases short and J 0 bases short, with 10 bases between. The CDR3 loop spans 17 amino acids. The CDR3 bases are TGTGCCAGCAGCGTAGACGGGCCGAGCTCTGGGGCCAACGTCCTGACTTTC. Translated: CASSVDGPSSGANVLTF.

The chain is built from TRBV2 and TRBJ1-1, with unresolved D. Trimming pared 7 bases from V and 4 bases from J, leaving 10 bases between. The CDR3 spans 12 residues. The germline V gene encodes CDR1 SNHLY and CDR2 FYNNEI. The CDR3: CASMGEGTEAFF. CDR3 nucleotide sequence: TGTGCCAGCATGGGAGAGGGCACTGAAGCTTTCTTT.

The chain uses TRBV7-2 and TRBJ1-5; the D gene is possibly TRBD1 (6 bases). Germline V CDR1 and CDR2: SGHTA, FQGNSA. Trimming cost V 5 bases and J 7 bases, with 18 bases left between them. The CDR3 spans 15 residues. The CDR3 protein is CASSPGTLLWQPQHF. DNA of the CDR3: TGTGCCAGCAGCCCCGGGACACTCCTTTGGCAGCCCCAGCATTTT.

The chain recombines TRBV27 with TRBJ2-3; D call uncertain. CDR3 length equals 15 residues. Germline CDR1 is MNHEY and CDR2 is SMNVEV (reference sequence). The V end lost 6 bases, the J end lost 0 bases, and 13 bases lay between the germline ends. The CDR3 loop is CASSPLLSSTDTQYF. DNA for the CDR3: TGTGCCAGCAGCCCCCTTCTTTCTAGCACAGATACGCAGTATTTT.

This clonotype has more than one count but fewer than ten. The chain carries TRBV6-1 and TRBJ1-1, with D unclear. This CDR3 comprises 17 residues. The germline V gene encodes CDR1 MNHNS and CDR2 SASEGT. V shed 0 bases and J shed 0 bases, with 14 bases lying between them. The CDR3 DNA sequence: TGTGCCAGCAGTGAAGCGCTATGGGCTAACATGAACACTGAAGCTTTCTTT. Translated, it gives CASSEALWANMNTEAFF.

The rearrangement uses TRBV7-9 and TRBJ2-1; D is perhaps TRBD1 or TRBD2 (5 bases each). The CDR3 loop spans 14 amino acids. Germline V gene lookup returns CDR1 SEHNR and CDR2 FQNEAQ (reference sequence). With 5 bases removed from V and 4 bases from J, the gap between germline ends came to 12 bases. The CDR3 DNA is TGTGCCAGCAGCGGGGACGTACGTTACAATGAGCAGTTCTTC. It specifies CASSGDVRYNEQFF.

A remark on this clonotype: This clone may be a read error of a much larger clone one base away. This chain links TRBV7-2 with TRBJ2-7, with a tentative D call TRBD1 (5 bases). This CDR3 is 16 amino acids long. Per germline, CDR1 SGHTA and CDR2 FQGNSA. CDR3 loop: CASSLDIQAPTYEQCV. CDR3 coding DNA: TGTGCCAGCAGCTTAGATATACAGGCCCCTACCTACGAGCAGTGCGTC.

This chain joins TRBV15 and TRBJ2-3; unclear D gene. V lost 0 bases and J 2 bases, leaving 15 bases between the germline ends. In germline, CDR1 is LNHNV, CDR2 YYDKDF (reference sequence). The CDR3 covers 17 residues. Here the CDR3 reads CATSRDPSSPLTDTQYF. The CDR3 DNA reads as TGTGCCACCAGCAGAGATCCTTCGTCCCCCCTCACAGATACGCAGTATTTT.

CDR3 DNA sequence: TGTGCCAGCAGTTCAGGAGACGGCTCCTACAATGAGCAGTTCTTC. This sequence encodes CASSSGDGSYNEQFF. The chain is built from TRBV27 and TRBJ2-1; D call uncertain. Germline V gives CDR1 MNHEY, CDR2 SMNVEV (reference sequence). The CDR3 is 15 residues long. V was pared by 4 bases and J by 0 bases, with 10 bases between.

This chain joins TRBV7-3 and TRBJ1-5; the match to TRBD1 covers 10 bases. Germline V gene data show CDR1 as SGHTA and CDR2 as FQGTGA. This CDR3 is 16 amino acids long. V lost 5 bases, J lost 0 bases, and 4 bases stayed unmatched. CDR3 nucleotide sequence: TGTGCCAGCAGCCCCGGGGACAGGGGTAGCAATCAGCCCCAGCATTTT. As protein: CASSPGDRGSNQPQHF.

V is TRBV6-1 and J is TRBJ2-7, with D unresolved. CDR3 size: 16 residues. Trimming pared 7 bases from V and 0 bases from J, leaving 19 bases between. CDR1 is MNHNS, CDR2 SASEGT, per germline. The CDR3 bases are TGTGCCAGCAACCCCCCGGTCGGAATCAGCTCCTACGAGCAGTACTTC. Translation: CASNPPVGISSYEQYF.

CDR3 sequence: CATSSGSNTGELFF. CDR3 nucleotides: TGTGCCACCAGCAGTGGTTCCAACACCGGGGAGCTGTTTTTT. This chain connects TRBV15 to TRBJ2-2; no clear D. V was cut by 3 bases and J by 2 bases, with 7 bases left in between. Looked up from germline, CDR1 is LNHNV and CDR2 is YYDKDF (reference sequence). CDR3 length: 14 residues.